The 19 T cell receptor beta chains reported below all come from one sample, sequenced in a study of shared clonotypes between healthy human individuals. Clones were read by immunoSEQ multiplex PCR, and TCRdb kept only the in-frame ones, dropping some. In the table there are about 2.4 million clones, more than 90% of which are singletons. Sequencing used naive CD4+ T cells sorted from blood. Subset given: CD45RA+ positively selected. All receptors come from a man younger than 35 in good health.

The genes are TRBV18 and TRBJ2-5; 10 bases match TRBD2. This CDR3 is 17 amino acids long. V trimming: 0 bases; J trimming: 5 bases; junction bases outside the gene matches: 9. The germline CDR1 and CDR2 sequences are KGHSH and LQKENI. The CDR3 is CASSPPGPGLATETQYF. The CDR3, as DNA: TGTGCCAGCTCACCACCCGGGCCGGGACTAGCGACCGAGACCCAGTACTTC. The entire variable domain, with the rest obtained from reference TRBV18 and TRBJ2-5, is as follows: NAGVMQNPRHLVRRRGQEARLRCSPMKGHSHVYWYRQLPEEGLKFMVYLQKENIIDESGMPKERFSAEFPKEGPSILRIQQVVRGDSAAYFCASSPPGPGLATETQYFGPGTRLLVL.

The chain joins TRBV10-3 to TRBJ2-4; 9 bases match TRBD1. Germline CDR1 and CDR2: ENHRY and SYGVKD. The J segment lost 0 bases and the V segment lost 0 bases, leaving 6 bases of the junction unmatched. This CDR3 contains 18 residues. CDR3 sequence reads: CAISESPYRGQAKNIQYF. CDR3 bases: TGTGCCATCAGTGAGTCCCCTTACAGGGGGCAAGCCAAAAACATTCAGTACTTC.

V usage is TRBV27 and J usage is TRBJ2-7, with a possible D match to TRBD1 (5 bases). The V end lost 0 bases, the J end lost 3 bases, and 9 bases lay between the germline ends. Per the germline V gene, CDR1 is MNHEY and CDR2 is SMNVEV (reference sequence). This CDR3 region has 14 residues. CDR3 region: CASSLSDTLYEQYF. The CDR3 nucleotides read TGTGCCAGCAGTTTATCGGACACTCTCTACGAGCAGTACTTC.

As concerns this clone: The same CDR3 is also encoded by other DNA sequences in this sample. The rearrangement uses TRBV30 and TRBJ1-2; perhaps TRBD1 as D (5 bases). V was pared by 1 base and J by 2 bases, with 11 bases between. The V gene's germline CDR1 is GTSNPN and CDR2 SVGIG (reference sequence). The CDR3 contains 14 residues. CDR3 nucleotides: TGTGCCTGGAGTGGATTGACAGCCAACTATGGCTACACCTTC. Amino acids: CAWSGLTANYGYTF.

This CDR3 is CATINREEGYGYTF. The CDR3 coding sequence is TGTGCCACCATAAACAGGGAGGAGGGCTATGGCTACACCTTC. The rearrangement joins TRBV7-2 to TRBJ1-2, with D perhaps TRBD1 (6 bases). CDR1 is SGHTA and CDR2 is FQGNSA in the germline V gene. CDR3 length: 14 residues. Trimming removed 10 bases from V and 4 bases from J, with 19 bases in between.

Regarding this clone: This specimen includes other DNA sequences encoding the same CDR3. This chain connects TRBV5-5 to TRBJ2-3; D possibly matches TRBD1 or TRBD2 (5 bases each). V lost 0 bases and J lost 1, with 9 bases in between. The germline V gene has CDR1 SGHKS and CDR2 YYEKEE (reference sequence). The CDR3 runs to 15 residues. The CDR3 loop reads CASSLGQGGTDTQYF. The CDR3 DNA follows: TGTGCCAGCAGCTTGGGCCAGGGAGGCACAGATACGCAGTATTTT.

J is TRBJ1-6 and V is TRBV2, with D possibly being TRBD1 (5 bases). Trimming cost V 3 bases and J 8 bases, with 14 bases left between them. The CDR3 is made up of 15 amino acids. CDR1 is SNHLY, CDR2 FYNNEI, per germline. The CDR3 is CASSDIQGRYSPLHF. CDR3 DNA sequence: TGTGCCAGCAGTGATATTCAGGGAAGGTATTCACCCCTCCACTTT.

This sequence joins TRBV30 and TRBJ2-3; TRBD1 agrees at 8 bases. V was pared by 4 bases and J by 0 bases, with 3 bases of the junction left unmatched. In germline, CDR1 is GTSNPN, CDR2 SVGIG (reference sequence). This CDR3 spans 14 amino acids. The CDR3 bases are TGTGCCTGGAACCAGGGGGCGAGCACAGATACGCAGTATTTT. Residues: CAWNQGASTDTQYF.

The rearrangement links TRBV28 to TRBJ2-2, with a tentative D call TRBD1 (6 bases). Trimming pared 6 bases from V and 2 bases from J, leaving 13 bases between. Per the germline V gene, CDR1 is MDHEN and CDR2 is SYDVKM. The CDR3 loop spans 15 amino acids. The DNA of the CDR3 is TGTGCCAGCAGCCAGACAGGTTATAACACCGGGGAGCTGTTTTTT. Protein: CASSQTGYNTGELFF.

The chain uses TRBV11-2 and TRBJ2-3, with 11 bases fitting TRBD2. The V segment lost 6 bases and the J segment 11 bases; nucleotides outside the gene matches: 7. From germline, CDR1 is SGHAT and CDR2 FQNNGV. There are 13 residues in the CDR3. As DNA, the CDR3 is TGTGCCAGCAGTCCCACTAGCGGGGGAGGGCAGTATTTT. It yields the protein CASSPTSGGGQYF.

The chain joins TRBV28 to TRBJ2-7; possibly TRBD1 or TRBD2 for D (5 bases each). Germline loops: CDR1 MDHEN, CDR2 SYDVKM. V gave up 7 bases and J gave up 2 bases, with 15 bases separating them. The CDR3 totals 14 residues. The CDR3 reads CASIPGGAPYEQYF. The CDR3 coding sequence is TGTGCCAGCATCCCTGGGGGTGCACCCTACGAGCAGTACTTC.

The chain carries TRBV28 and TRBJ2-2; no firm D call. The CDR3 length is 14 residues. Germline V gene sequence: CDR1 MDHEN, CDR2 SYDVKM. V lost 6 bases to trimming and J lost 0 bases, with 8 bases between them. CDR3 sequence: CASSNYANTGELFF. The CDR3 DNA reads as TGTGCCAGCAGCAACTATGCGAACACCGGGGAGCTGTTTTTT.

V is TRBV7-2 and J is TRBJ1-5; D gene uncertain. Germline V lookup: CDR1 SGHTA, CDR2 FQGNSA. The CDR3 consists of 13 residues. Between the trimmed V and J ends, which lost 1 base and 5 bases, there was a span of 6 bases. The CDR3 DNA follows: TGTGCCAGCAGCTTAGTGTACGATCAGCCCCAGCATTTT. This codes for CASSLVYDQPQHF.

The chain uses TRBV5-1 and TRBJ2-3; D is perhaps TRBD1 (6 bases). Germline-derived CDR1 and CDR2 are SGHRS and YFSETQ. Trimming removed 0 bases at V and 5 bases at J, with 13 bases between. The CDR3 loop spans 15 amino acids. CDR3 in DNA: TGCGCCAGCAGCTTGGGACAGGTGACGAAAGATACGCAGTATTTT. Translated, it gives CASSLGQVTKDTQYF.

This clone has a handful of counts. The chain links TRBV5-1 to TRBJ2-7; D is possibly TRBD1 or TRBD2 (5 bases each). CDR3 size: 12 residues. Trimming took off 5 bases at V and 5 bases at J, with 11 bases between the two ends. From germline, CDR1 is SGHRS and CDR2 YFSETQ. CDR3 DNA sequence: TGCGCCAGCAGAGAGGGGAACCACGAGCAGTACTTC. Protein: CASREGNHEQYF.

The CDR3 nucleotides read TGTGCCAGCTCACCACCGGTGGGACAGGGTAATTCACCCCTCCACTTT. Translated: CASSPPVGQGNSPLHF. This chain links TRBV18 with TRBJ1-6; TRBD1 agrees at 9 bases. After removal of 0 bases from V and 6 bases from J, the junction contained 3 bases not matched to a gene. Looked up from germline, CDR1 is KGHSH and CDR2 is LQKENI. The CDR3 is 16 residues long.

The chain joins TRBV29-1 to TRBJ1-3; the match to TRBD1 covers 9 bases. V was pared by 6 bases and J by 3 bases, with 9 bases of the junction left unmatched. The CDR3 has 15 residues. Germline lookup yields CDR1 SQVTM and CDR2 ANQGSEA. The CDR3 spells CSVSSGTGLGNTIYF. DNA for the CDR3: TGCAGCGTCTCGTCCGGGACAGGGCTTGGAAACACCATATATTTT.

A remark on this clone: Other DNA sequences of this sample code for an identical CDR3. The DNA of the CDR3 is TGCGCCAGCAGCTTGGAAGCTCCCACAGATACGCAGTATTTT. This encodes CASSLEAPTDTQYF. The chain uses TRBV5-1 and TRBJ2-3; D is undetermined. CDR3 length: 14 amino acids. The ends were cut back, 0 bases at V and 2 bases at J, with 7 bases in the middle. The germline gives CDR1 SGHRS, CDR2 YFSETQ.

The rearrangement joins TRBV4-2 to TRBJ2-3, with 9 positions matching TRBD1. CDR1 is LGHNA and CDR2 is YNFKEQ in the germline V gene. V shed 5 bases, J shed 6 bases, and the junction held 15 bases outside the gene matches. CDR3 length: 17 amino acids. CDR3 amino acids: CASSYRTGVGSGDTQYF. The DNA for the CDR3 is TGTGCCAGCAGCTATAGGACAGGGGTGGGTAGTGGGGATACGCAGTATTTT.